This T cell receptor (beta chain) is from a study of CD8 T cells in ankylosing spondylitis. Whole-study results and caveats: About 8 highly homologous variants made up a TCR beta motif, and this motif appeared characteristic of ankylosing spondylitis blood.

About this clonotype itself: Its antigen is not known.

This CDR3 spans 18 amino acids. V was pared by 5 bases and J by 0 bases, with 13 bases of the junction left unmatched. CDR1 LNHNV and CDR2 YYDKDF come from the germline V gene (reference sequence). TCRdb itself ran the 5' RACE reads through MiXCR, one entry per CDR3 protein. This sample yields 800,000 to 900,000 distinct CDR3 sequences, of which over 9.5% are seen a single time; approximately 0.46% belongs to the top ten. The J gene is TRBJ2-1, the V gene TRBV15, with 7 bases fitting TRBD2. The clonotype originates from a male donor with ankylosing spondylitis. Sequencing input: blood, either unsorted or a sorted T cell fraction (not recorded which). CDR3 sequence (DNA): TGTGCCACCAGCGGTTCGTTCGTTCGGACTAGCTCCTACAATGAGCAGTTCTTC. Residues: CATSGSFVRTSSYNEQFF.